The 17 T cell receptor beta chains in this list originate from one sample, sequenced in a study of control samples from healthy donors and cancer patients (dated by TCRdb to 2018 to 2021). Libraries were built with the immunoSEQ multiplex PCR assay. Sourced from immuneACCESS, this table was stored by TCRdb with only in-frame sequences that have V and J called. A share of the clones is absent; for the studies checked, an unresolved V gene accounts for under half, and the remainder has no known explanation. A total of 150,000 to 200,000 clones appear in this sample, almost 90% of them only once. 1.3% to 1.5% of the sample comes from the top ten. The sample was blood. Every receptor here comes from a woman aged 45-65 years in good health.

In this sample, this clone turned up once. V and J are TRBV7-2 and TRBJ1-1; D unclear. The germline V and J ends were trimmed by 2 bases and 3 bases, with 7 bases remaining between them. The CDR3 covers 13 residues. Germline V gene data show CDR1 as SGHTA and CDR2 as FQGNSA. The CDR3 nucleotides read TGTGCCAGCAGCTTAAGGGTGGACACTGAAGCTTTCTTT. Translation gives CASSLRVDTEAFF.

V gene TRBV5-1 combines with J gene TRBJ2-7; D unresolved. The V end lost 0 bases, the J end lost 1 base, and 8 bases lay between the germline ends. Per germline, CDR1 SGHRS and CDR2 YFSETQ. This CDR3 has 14 amino acids. CDR3 in DNA: TGCGCCAGCAGCTTGGGACAAGCATCCTACGAGCAGTACTTC. Residues: CASSLGQASYEQYF.

This clone was seen once. The J gene is TRBJ2-7, the V gene TRBV28; possibly TRBD1 for D (5 bases). V was trimmed by 8 bases and J by 3 bases, leaving 17 bases between them. The CDR3 sequence is 14 residues long. Looked up from germline, CDR1 is MDHEN and CDR2 is SYDVKM. This chain's CDR3 is CASSRVEGVYEQYF. CDR3 nucleotide sequence: TGTGCCAGCTCTAGAGTCGAAGGGGTCTACGAGCAGTACTTC.

CDR3 protein: CASSLYFGADYGYTF. The CDR3 nucleotides are TGTGCCAGCAGCTTATATTTCGGGGCTGACTATGGCTACACCTTC. The chain uses TRBV7-2 and TRBJ1-2, with D possibly matching TRBD1 (5 bases). Trimming shortened V by 2 bases and J by 3 bases, and 13 bases separated the two germline ends. The germline V gene encodes CDR1 SGHTA and CDR2 FQGNSA. The CDR3 length is 15 residues.

V is TRBV4-2 and J is TRBJ1-6, with a weak D call TRBD1 (6 bases). Germline V CDR1 and CDR2: LGHNA, YNFKEQ. This CDR3 has 13 amino acids. V was shortened by 1 base and J by 14 bases, with 12 bases between the two germline ends. CDR3 DNA sequence: TGTGCCAGCAGCCAAGGAGAACAGGGAACCCTCCACTTT. It encodes CASSQGEQGTLHF.

The chain employs TRBV2 and TRBJ2-5; perhaps TRBD1 as D (5 bases). V dropped 3 bases and J dropped 6 bases, with 11 bases sitting between them. The CDR3 extends over 13 amino acids. Germline CDR1 and CDR2: SNHLY and FYNNEI. CDR3 protein: CASSDSRVQTQYF. CDR3 bases: TGTGCCAGCAGTGATAGCAGGGTTCAGACCCAGTACTTC.

V is TRBV11-2 and J is TRBJ2-3; D gene uncertain. Trimming cost V 1 base and J 2 bases, with 10 bases left between them. Germline lookup yields CDR1 SGHAT and CDR2 FQNNGV. This CDR3 region has 15 residues. The DNA of the CDR3 is TGTGCCAGCAGCTTAGCGGGCTCCAACACAGATACGCAGTATTTT. Its translation is CASSLAGSNTDTQYF.

This clone was picked up a small number of times. This chain links TRBV6-5 with TRBJ1-4; 7 nucleotides agree with TRBD1. The CDR3 has 15 amino acids. The V and J ends lost 6 bases and 7 bases, in that order; junction bases with no gene match: 11. The germline CDR1 and CDR2 sequences are MNHEY and SVGAGI. CDR3 region: CASSLRQGWAEKLFF. The CDR3 DNA follows: TGTGCCAGCAGCCTCCGACAGGGTTGGGCTGAAAAACTGTTTTTT.

The CDR3 DNA reads TGTGCCAGCAGCCGCGGACAGAACACCATATATTTT. This sequence encodes CASSRGQNTIYF. The genes are TRBV3-1 (or the pseudogene TRBV3-2) and TRBJ1-3, with D perhaps TRBD1 (6 bases). The CDR3 is made up of 12 amino acids. Between the trimmed V and J ends, which lost 4 bases and 7 bases, there was a span of 8 bases. Germline lookup yields CDR1 LGHDT and CDR2 YNNKEL (reference sequence).

Note on this clone: In the same sample, other DNA sequences code for this CDR3. V is TRBV28 and J is TRBJ1-1; TRBD1 might be the D (5 bases). V was clipped by 3 bases and J by 0 bases, with 8 bases between them. Germline CDR1 reads MDHEN; CDR2 reads SYDVKM. The CDR3 loop spans 14 amino acids. The CDR3 sequence is CASSFGGLNTEAFF. The CDR3 DNA reads as TGTGCCAGCAGTTTCGGGGGTCTGAACACTGAAGCTTTCTTT.

This clone showed up just once. The chain couples TRBV4-3 to TRBJ2-2; D unresolved. V lost 5 bases and J 4 bases, leaving 8 bases between the germline ends. Germline lookup yields CDR1 LGHNA and CDR2 YSLEER. CDR3 size: 13 residues. The CDR3, as DNA: TGCGCCAGCAGCGCCCGGGTCACCGGGGAGCTGTTTTTT. It is translated as CASSARVTGELFF.

The chain employs TRBV4-3 and TRBJ1-2, with no clear D. Germline V gives CDR1 LGHNA, CDR2 YSLEER. The V end was cut by 0 bases, the J end by 8 bases, with 7 bases between. The CDR3 totals 12 residues. The CDR3 coding sequence is TGCGCCAGCAGCCAAGATCTCGGCGGCTACACCTTC. It codes for CASSQDLGGYTF.

Here the CDR3 DNA reads TGTGCCAGCCTAACAGGGCCGGGCACTGAAGCTTTCTTT. Its translation: CASLTGPGTEAFF. The rearrangement links TRBV28 to TRBJ1-1; tentatively, D is TRBD1 (6 bases). V gave up 8 bases and J gave up 4 bases, with 14 bases separating them. The CDR3 totals 13 residues. The germline V gene encodes CDR1 MDHEN and CDR2 SYDVKM.

This rearrangement joins TRBV7-8 to TRBJ1-2; no definite D call. This CDR3 contains 13 residues. Germline CDR1 reads SGHVS; CDR2 reads FQNEAQ. Trimming took 5 bases from V and 5 from J, leaving 12 bases between them. In DNA form, the CDR3 reads TGTGCCAGCAGCGCGACCGGGAGATATGGCTACACCTTC. It is translated as CASSATGRYGYTF.

This chain uses TRBV12-3 or TRBV12-4 with TRBJ1-2, with TRBD1 matching over 7 bases. The CDR3 loop spans 12 amino acids. The V and J ends lost 6 bases and 4 bases, in that order; junction bases with no gene match: 2. The CDR3 reads CASRSGGYGYTF. CDR3 sequence (DNA): TGTGCCAGCAGATCAGGGGGCTATGGCTACACCTTC.

The chain uses TRBV5-6 and TRBJ1-3; possibly TRBD1 for D (5 bases). From germline, CDR1 is SGHDT and CDR2 YYEEEE. This CDR3 is 15 amino acids long. V lost 0 bases and J 3 bases, leaving 10 bases between the germline ends. This CDR3 is CASSLDPGIGNTIYF. CDR3 DNA: TGTGCCAGCAGCTTGGATCCAGGGATTGGAAACACCATATATTTT.

The CDR3 DNA reads TGCGCCAGCCCCTCCCGGCTAGCGGGGGTGGGGGATACGCAGTATTTT. It specifies CASPSRLAGVGDTQYF. V and J are TRBV4-1 and TRBJ2-3; 10 nucleotides agree with TRBD2. CDR1 is MGHRA and CDR2 is YSYEKL in the germline V gene. The CDR3 has 16 amino acids. V shed 8 bases and J 6 bases; nucleotides not matched to a gene: 14.